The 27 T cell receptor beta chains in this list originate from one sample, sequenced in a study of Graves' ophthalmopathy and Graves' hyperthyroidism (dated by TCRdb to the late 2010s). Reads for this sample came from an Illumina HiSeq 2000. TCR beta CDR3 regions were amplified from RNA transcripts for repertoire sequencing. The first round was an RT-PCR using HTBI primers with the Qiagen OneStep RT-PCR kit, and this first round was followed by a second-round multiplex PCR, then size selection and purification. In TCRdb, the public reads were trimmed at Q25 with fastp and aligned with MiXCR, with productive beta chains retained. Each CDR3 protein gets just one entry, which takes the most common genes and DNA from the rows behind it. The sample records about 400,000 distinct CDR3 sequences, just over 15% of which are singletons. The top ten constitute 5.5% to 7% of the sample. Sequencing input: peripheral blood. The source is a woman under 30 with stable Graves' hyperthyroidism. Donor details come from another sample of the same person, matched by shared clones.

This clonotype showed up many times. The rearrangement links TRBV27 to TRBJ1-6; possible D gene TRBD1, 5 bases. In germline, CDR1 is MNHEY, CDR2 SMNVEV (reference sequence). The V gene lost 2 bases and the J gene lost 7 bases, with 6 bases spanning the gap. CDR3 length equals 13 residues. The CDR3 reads CASSLPGNSPLHF. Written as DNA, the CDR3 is TGTGCCAGCAGTTTACCAGGGAATTCACCCCTCCACTTT.

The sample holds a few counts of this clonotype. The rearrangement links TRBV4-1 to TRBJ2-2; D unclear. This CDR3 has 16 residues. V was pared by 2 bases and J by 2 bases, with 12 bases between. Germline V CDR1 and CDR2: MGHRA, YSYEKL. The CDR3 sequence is CASSQRSLINTGELFF. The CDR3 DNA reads TGCGCCAGCAGCCAAAGGAGTCTGATAAACACCGGGGAGCTGTTTTTT.

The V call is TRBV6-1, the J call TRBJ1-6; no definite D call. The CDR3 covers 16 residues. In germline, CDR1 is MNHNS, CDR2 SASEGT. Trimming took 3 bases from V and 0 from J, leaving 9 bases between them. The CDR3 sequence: CASSDGRNSYNSPLHF. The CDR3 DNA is TGTGCCAGCAGTGACGGCAGGAACTCCTATAATTCACCCCTCCACTTT.

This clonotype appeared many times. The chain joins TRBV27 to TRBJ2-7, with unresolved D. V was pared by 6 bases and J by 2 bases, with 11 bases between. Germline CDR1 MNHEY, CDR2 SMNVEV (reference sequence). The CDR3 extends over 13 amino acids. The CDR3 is CASSLRATYEQYF. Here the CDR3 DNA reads TGTGCCAGCAGCCTGCGCGCCACCTACGAGCAGTACTTC.

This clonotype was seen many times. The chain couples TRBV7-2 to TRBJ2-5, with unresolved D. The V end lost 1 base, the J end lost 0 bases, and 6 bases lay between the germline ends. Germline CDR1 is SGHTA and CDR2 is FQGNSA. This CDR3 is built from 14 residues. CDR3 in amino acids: CASSLGRHQETQYF. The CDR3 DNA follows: TGTGCCAGCAGCTTAGGACGTCACCAAGAGACCCAGTACTTC.

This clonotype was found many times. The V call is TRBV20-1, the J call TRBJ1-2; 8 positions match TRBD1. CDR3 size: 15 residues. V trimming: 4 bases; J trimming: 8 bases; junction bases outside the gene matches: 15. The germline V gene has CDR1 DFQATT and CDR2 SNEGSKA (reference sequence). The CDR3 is CSATSTRDRREGYTF. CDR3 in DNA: TGCAGTGCTACCTCCACCCGGGACAGGAGAGAGGGCTACACCTTC.

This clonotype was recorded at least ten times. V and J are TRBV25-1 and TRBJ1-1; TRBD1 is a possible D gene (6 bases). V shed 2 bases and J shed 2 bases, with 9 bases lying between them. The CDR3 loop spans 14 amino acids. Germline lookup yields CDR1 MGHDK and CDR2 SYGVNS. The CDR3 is CASSERGANTEAFF. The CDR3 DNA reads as TGTGCCAGCAGTGAACGGGGGGCCAACACTGAAGCTTTCTTT.

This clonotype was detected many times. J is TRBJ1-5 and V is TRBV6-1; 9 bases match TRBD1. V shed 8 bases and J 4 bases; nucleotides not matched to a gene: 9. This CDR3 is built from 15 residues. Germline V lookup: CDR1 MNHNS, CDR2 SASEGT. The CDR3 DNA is TGTGCCAGCCTCAAGAGGGACAGGGAGAATCAGCCCCAGCATTTT. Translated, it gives CASLKRDRENQPQHF.

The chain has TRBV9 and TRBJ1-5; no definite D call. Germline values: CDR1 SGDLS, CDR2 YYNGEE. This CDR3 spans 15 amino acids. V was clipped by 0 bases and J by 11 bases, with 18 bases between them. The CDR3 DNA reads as TGTGCCAGCAGCGTAGATATTAGTCGGGAAGAGACCCAGCATTTT. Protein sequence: CASSVDISREETQHF.

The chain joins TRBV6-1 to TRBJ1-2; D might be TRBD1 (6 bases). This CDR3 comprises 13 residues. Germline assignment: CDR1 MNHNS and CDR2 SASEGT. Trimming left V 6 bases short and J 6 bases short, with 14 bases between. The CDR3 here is CASSPITGNGYTF. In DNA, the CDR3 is TGTGCCAGCAGCCCGATAACAGGGAATGGCTACACCTTC.

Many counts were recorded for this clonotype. The CDR3 DNA sequence: TGTGCCAGCAGCTTCGAGACAGGGGGCAGGTTAGAGACCCAGTACTTC. This gives the protein CASSFETGGRLETQYF. The chain carries TRBV11-2 and TRBJ2-5; TRBD1 aligns across 10 bases. Trimming at V came to 3 bases and at J to 4 bases, leaving 8 bases not matched to a gene. The V gene's germline CDR1 is SGHAT and CDR2 FQNNGV. The CDR3 consists of 16 residues.

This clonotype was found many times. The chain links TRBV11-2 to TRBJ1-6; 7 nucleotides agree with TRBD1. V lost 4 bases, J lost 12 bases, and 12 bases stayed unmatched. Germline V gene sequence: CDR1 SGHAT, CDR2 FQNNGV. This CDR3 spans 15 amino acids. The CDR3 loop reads CASSSGQVAGIPLHF. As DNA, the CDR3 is TGTGCCAGCAGCTCAGGACAGGTCGCCGGTATACCCCTCCACTTT. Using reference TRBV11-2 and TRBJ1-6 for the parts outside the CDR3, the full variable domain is EAGVAQSPRYKIIEKRQSVAFWCNPISGHATLYWYQQILGQGPKLLIQFQNNGVVDDSQLPKDRFSAERLKGVDSTLKIQPAKLEDSAVYLCASSSGQVAGIPLHFGNGTRLTVT.

The CDR3 loop is CASSGDRETQYF. The CDR3 DNA reads TGCGCCAGCAGTGGGGACCGAGAGACCCAGTACTTC. V is TRBV5-1 and J is TRBJ2-5; D may match TRBD1 or TRBD2 (5 bases each). The V end lost 5 bases, the J end lost 4 bases, and 9 bases lay between the germline ends. The CDR3 loop spans 12 amino acids. The germline gives CDR1 SGHRS, CDR2 YFSETQ.

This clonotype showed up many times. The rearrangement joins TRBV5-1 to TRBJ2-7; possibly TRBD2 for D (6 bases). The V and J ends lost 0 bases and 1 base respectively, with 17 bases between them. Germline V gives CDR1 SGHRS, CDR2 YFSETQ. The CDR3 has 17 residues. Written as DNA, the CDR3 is TGCGCCAGCAGCTTGGGCCCTTGGGCAGGGACTTCCTACGAGCAGTACTTC. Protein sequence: CASSLGPWAGTSYEQYF.

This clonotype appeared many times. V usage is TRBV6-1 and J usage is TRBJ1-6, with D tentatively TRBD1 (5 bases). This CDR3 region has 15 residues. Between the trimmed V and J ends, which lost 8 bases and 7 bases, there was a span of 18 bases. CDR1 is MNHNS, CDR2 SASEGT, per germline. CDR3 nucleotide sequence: TGTGCCAGCTGGGCTTTAGGGGAGAGAAATTCACCCCTCCACTTT. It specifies CASWALGERNSPLHF.

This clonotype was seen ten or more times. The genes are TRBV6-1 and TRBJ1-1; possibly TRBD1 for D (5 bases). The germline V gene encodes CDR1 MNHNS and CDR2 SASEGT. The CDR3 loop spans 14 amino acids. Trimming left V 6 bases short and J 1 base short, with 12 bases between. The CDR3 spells CASSSETENTEAFF. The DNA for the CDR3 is TGTGCCAGCAGCTCCGAGACAGAGAACACTGAAGCTTTCTTT.

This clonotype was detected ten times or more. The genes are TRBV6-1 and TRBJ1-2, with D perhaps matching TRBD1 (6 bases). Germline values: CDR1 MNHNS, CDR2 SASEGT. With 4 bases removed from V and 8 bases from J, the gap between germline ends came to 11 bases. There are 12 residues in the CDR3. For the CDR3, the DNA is TGTGCCAGCAGTGTAGGGGGGCCCGGCTACACCTTC. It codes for CASSVGGPGYTF.

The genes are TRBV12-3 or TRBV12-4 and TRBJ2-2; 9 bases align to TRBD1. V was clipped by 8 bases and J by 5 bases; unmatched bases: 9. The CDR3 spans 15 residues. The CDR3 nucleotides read TGTGCCAGCTGGGGGGGACAGGGAAGGACCGGGGAGCTGTTTTTT. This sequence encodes CASWGGQGRTGELFF.

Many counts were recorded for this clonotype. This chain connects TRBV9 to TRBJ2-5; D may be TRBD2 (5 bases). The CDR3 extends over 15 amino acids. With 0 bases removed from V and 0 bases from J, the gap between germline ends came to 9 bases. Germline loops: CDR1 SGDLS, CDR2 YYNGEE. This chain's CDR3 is CASSVDGGYQETQYF. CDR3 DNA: TGTGCCAGCAGCGTAGACGGAGGTTACCAAGAGACCCAGTACTTC.

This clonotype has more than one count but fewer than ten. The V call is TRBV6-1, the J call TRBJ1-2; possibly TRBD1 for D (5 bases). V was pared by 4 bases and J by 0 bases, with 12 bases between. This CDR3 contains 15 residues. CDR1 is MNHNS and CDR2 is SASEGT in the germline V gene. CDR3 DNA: TGTGCCAGCAGTGTAGAAGAAGGGGCTAACTATGGCTACACCTTC. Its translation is CASSVEEGANYGYTF.

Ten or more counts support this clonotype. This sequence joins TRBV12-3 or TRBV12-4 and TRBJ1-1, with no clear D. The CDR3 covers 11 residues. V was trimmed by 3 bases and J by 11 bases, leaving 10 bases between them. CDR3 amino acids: CASSFGVGAFF. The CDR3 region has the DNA TGTGCCAGCAGTTTCGGGGTAGGGGCTTTCTTT.

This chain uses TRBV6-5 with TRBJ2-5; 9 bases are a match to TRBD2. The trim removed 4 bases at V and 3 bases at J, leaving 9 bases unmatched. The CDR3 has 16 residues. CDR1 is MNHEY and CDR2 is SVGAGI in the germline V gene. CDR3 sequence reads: CASSLSGRGGKETQYF. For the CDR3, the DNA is TGTGCCAGCAGTTTGTCTGGGCGGGGGGGGAAAGAGACCCAGTACTTC.

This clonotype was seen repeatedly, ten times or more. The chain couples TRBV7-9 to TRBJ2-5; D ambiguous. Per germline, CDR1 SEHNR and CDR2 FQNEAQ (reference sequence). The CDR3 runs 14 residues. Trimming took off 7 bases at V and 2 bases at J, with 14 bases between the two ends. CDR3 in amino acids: CASTPVRSQETQYF. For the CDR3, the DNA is TGTGCCAGCACCCCGGTTCGTTCTCAAGAGACCCAGTACTTC.

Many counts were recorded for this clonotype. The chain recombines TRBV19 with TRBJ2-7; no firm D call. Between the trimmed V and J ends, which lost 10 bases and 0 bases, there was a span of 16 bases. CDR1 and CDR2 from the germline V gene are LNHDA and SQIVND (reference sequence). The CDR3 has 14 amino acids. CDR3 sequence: CATTTGVSSYEQYF. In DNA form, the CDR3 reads TGTGCCACAACTACCGGAGTTAGCTCCTACGAGCAGTACTTC.

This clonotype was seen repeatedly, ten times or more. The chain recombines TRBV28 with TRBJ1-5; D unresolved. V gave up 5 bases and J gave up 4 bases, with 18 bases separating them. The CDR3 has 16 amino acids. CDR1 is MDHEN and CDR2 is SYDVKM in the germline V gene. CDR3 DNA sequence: TGTGCCAGCAGTATTGCTGGACCGTTACCAAATCAGCCCCAGCATTTT. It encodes CASSIAGPLPNQPQHF.

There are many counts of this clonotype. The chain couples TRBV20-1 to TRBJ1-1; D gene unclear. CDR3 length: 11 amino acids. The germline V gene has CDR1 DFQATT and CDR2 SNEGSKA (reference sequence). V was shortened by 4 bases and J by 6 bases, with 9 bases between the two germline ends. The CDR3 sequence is CSAKPYAEAFF. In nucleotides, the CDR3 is TGCAGTGCTAAGCCGTATGCTGAAGCTTTCTTT.

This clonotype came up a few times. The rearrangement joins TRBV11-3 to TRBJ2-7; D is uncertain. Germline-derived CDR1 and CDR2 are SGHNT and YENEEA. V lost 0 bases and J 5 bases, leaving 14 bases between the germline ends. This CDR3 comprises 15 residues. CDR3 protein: CASSLDRFSQDEQYF. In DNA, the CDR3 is TGTGCCAGCAGCTTAGATCGATTTAGCCAGGACGAGCAGTACTTC. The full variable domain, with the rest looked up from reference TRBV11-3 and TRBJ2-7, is EAGVVQSPRYKIIEKKQPVAFWCNPISGHNTLYWYLQNLGQGPELLIRYENEEAVDDSQLPKDRFSAERLKGVDSTLKIQPAELGDSAVYLCASSLDRFSQDEQYFGPGTRLTVT.